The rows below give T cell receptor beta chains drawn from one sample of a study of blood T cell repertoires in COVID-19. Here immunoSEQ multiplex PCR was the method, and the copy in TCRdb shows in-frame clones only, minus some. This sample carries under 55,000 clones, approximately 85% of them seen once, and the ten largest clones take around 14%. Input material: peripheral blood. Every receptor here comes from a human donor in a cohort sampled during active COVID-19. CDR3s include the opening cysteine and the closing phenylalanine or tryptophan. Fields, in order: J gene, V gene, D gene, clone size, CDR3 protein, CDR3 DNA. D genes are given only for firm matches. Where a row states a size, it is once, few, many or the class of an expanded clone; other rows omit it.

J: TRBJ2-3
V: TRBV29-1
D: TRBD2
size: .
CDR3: CSGTSAHGGDTQYF
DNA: TGCAGCGGAACTAGCGCCCATGGGGGGGATACGCAGTATTTT

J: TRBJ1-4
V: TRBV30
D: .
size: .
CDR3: CAWSLGAVTNEKLFF
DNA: TGTGCCTGGAGTTTGGGGGCTGTAACTAATGAAAAACTGTTTTTT

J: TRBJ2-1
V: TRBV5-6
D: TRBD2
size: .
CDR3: CASSLRLAGVLYNEQFF
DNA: TGTGCCAGCAGCTTGAGGCTAGCGGGGGTCCTGTACAATGAGCAGTTCTTC

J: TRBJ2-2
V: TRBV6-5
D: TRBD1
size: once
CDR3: CASSYSDRVSGELFF
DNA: TGTGCCAGCAGTTACTCGGACAGGGTTTCCGGGGAGCTGTTTTTT

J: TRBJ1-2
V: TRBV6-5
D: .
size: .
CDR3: CASSYSGTHLSYGYTF
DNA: TGTGCCAGCAGTTACTCCGGGACACATTTAAGCTATGGCTACACCTTC

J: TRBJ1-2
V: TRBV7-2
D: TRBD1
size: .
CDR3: CASSLGTGGGYGYTF
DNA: TGTGCCAGCAGCCTCGGGACAGGGGGTGGCTATGGCTACACCTTC

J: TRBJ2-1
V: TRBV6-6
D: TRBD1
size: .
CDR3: CASKETGRPNEQFF
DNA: TGTGCCAGCAAAGAGACAGGGAGACCTAATGAGCAGTTCTTC

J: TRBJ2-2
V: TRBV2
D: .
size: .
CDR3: CASSDFPGQAGELFF
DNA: TGTGCCAGCAGTGATTTTCCAGGGCAGGCCGGGGAGCTGTTTTTT

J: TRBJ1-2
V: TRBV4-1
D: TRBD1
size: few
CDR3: CASSQGQGSFRGGYTF
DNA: TGCGCCAGCAGCCAAGGACAGGGGTCGTTTCGAGGTGGCTACACCTTC

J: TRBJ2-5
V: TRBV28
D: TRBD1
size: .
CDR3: CASDGTAPQETQYF
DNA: TGTGCCAGCGATGGGACAGCACCCCAAGAGACCCAGTACTTC

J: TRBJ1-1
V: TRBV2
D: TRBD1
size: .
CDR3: CASRVTGGPGNTEAFF
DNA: TGTGCCAGCAGGGTTACAGGGGGCCCAGGGAACACTGAAGCTTTCTTT

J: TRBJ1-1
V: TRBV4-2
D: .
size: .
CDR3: CASSQGPQGMNTEAFF
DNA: TGTGCCAGCAGCCAAGGTCCGCAGGGAATGAACACTGAAGCTTTCTTT

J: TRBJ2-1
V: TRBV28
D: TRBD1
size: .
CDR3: CASKIQAGTGFNEQFF
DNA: TGTGCCAGTAAGATCCAGGCCGGGACAGGTTTCAATGAGCAGTTCTTC

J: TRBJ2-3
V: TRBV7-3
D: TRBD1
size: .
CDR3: CASSLGTVGDTQYF
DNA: TGTGCCAGCAGCTTAGGGACAGTGGGCGATACGCAGTATTTT

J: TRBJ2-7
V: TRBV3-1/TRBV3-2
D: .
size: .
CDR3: CASSHHRGRGDEQYF
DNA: TGTGCCAGCAGCCACCACAGGGGGCGGGGGGACGAGCAGTACTTC

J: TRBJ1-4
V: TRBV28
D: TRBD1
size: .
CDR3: CASSLGRTGLLFKLFF
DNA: TGTGCCAGCAGTTTGGGAAGGACAGGGTTGCTTTTTAAACTGTTTTTT

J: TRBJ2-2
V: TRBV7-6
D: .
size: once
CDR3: CASSSGQLNTGELFF
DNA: TGTGCCAGCAGCTCCGGACAGTTGAACACCGGGGAGCTGTTTTTT

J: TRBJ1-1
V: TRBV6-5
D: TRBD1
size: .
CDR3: CASTSDRKNTEAFF
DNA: TGTGCCAGCACCTCGGACAGGAAGAACACTGAAGCTTTCTTT

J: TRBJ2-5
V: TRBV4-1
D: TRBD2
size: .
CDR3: CASSQDARGVETQYF
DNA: TGCGCCAGCAGCCAAGATGCTCGGGGGGTAGAGACCCAGTACTTC

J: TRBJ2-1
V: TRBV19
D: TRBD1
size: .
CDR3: CASSTPIRTGHLNGYNEQFF
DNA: TGTGCCAGTAGTACTCCTATAAGGACAGGCCACCTTAACGGGTACAATGAGCAGTTCTTC

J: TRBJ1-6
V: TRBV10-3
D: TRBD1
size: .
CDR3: CAIRGTEDLSSSYNSPLHF
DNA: TGTGCCATCAGGGGGACAGAGGATCTGAGCAGTTCCTATAATTCACCCCTCCACTTT

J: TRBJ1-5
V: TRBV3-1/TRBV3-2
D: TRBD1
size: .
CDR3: CASSQGTGGNQPQHF
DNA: TGTGCCAGCAGCCAAGGCACAGGGGGCAATCAGCCCCAGCATTTT

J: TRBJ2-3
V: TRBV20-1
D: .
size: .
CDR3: CSASSPTLSTDTQYF
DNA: TGCAGTGCTAGTAGCCCTACTCTCAGCACAGATACGCAGTATTTT